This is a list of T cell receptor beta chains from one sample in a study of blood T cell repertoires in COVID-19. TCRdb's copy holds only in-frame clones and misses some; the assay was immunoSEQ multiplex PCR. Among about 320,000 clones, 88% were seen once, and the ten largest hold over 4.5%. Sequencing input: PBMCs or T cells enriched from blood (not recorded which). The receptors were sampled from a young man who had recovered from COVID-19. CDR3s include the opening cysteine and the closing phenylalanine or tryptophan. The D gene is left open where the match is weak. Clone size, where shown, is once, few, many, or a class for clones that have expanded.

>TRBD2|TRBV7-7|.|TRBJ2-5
TGTGCCAGCAGCTCGGGCCGGACTAGCAAAGAGACCCAGTACTTC
CASSSGRTSKETQYF
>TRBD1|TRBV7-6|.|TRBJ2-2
TGTGCCAGCAGCGCCTGGACAGGGGACCCCACAGGGGAGCTGTTTTTT
CASSAWTGDPTGELFF
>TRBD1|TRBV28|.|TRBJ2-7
TGTGCCAGCCGGGGCACGGGACAGGGGTCCGTCGAGCAGTACTTC
CASRGTGQGSVEQYF
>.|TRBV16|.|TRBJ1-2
TGTGCCAGCGGGGAGGGAGGGGTTGGCTACACCTTC
CASGEGGVGYTF
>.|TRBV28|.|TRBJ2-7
TGTGCCAGCACCCTCGCCGGGGGTTACTACGAGCAGTACTTC
CASTLAGGYYEQYF
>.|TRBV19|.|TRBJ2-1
TGTGCCAGTAGTATATACGCCCAGGGGAATTACTCCTACAATGAGCAGTTCTTC
CASSIYAQGNYSYNEQFF
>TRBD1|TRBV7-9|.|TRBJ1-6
TGTGCCAGCAGCACATTGGGACAGGATAATTCACCCCTCCACTTT
CASSTLGQDNSPLHF
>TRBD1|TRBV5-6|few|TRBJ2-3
TGTGCCAGCAGCCCTCTCCGGGACAGCAGCACAGATACGCAGTATTTT
CASSPLRDSSTDTQYF
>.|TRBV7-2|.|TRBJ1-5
TGTGCCAGCAGCTTAAGGGGTGAACAGCCCCAGCATTTT
CASSLRGEQPQHF
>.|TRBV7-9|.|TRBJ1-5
TGTGCCAGCAGCTTAGGGGGAGCAGGGCCCCAGCATTTT
CASSLGGAGPQHF
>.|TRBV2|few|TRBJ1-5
TGTGCCAGCTCGGGGGGCGATCAGCCCCAGCATTTT
CASSGGDQPQHF
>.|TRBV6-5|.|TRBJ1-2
TGTGCCAGCAGTCCCAGCAGGGGAACGAGCTATGGCTACACCTTC
CASSPSRGTSYGYTF
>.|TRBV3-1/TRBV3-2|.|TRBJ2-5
TGTGCCAGCAGCCAAGGTGCGGGGTTACAAGAGACCCAGTACTTC
CASSQGAGLQETQYF
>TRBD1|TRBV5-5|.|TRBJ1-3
TGTGCCAGCAGCCCTGGGACAGACTCTGGAAACACCATATATTTT
CASSPGTDSGNTIYF
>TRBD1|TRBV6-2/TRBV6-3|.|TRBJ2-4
TGTGCCAGCAGTTCCCTTGACAGGGGTTTGCAAAACATTCAGTACTTC
CASSSLDRGLQNIQYF
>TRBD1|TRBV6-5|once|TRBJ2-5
TGTGCCACCAAGATTACAGGGGGGGAGACCCAGTACTTC
CATKITGGETQYF
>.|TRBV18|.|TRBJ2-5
TGTGCCAGCAGCACTCAAGAGACCCAGTACTTC
CASSTQETQYF
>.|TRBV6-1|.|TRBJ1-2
TGTGCCAGCAGTGAAAGTCACGCAGCTAACTATGGCTACACCTTC
CASSESHAANYGYTF
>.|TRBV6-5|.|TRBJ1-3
TGTGCCAGCTTGCGGTCCAGCTCTGGAAACACCATATATTTT
CASLRSSSGNTIYF
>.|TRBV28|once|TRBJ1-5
TGTGCCAGCAGCCCGCCGGACAGATTTAATCAGCCCCAGCATTTT
CASSPPDRFNQPQHF
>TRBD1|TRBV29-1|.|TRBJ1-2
TGCAGCGTCAGGGGGGCAGGGGGCTATGGCTACACCTTC
CSVRGAGGYGYTF
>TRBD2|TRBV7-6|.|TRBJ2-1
TGTGCCAGCAGCTTCGGGACTAGCGGGGGTAACAATGAGCAGTTCTTC
CASSFGTSGGNNEQFF
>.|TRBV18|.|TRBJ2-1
TGTGCCAGCTCACCCCGACTAGGAAATGAGCAGTTCTTC
CASSPRLGNEQFF
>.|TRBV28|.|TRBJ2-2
TGTGCCAGCCGGGATTTAGCGAACACCGGGGAGCTGTTTTTT
CASRDLANTGELFF
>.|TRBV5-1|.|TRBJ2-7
TGCGCCAGCAGCTTGATCCCTGGGGGGTTGAGCTCCTACGAGCAGTACTTC
CASSLIPGGLSSYEQYF
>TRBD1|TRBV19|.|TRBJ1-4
TGTGCCAGCCTTACCCCCGGGACAGGGGTTGAAAAACTGTTTTTT
CASLTPGTGVEKLFF
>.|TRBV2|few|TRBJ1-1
TGTGCCAGCAGTCGGGAGGAGGGAACTGAAGCTTTCTTT
CASSREEGTEAFF
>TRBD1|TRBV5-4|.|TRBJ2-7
TGTGCCAGCAGCTGGGGACAGGGGCCTACCTACGAGCAGTACTTC
CASSWGQGPTYEQYF
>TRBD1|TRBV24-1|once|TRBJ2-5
TGTGCCACCAGTTCACCGGGACAGGGGGCTAAAGAGACCCAGTACTTC
CATSSPGQGAKETQYF
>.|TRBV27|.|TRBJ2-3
TGTGCCAGCAGTCAGGGAAAGGACACAGATACGCAGTATTTT
CASSQGKDTDTQYF
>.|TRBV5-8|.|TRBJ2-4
TGTGCCAGCAGCTCCAGACTAGATCGTTTGAACATTCAGTACTTC
CASSSRLDRLNIQYF
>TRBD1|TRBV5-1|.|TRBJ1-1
TGCGCCAGCAGCTCACAGGGGGCCGGCGCTGAAGCTTTCTTT
CASSSQGAGAEAFF
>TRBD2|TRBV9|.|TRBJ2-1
TGTGCCAGCAGCGCCTGGACTAGCGGGGGGGAAAATGAGCAGTTCTTC
CASSAWTSGGENEQFF
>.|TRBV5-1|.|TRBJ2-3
TGCGCCAGCAGCTTAGGGGCCTCCATCGCCGATACGCAGTATTTT
CASSLGASIADTQYF
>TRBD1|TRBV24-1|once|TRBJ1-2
TGTGCCACCAGTGAACAGGGGTCGGGCAACTATGGCTACACCTTC
CATSEQGSGNYGYTF
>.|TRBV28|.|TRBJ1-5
TGTGCCAGCAGTTCTAACGTCAGGGGATATCAGCCCCAGCATTTT
CASSSNVRGYQPQHF
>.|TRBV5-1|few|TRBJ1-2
TGCGCCAGCAGCCCGAACAGGGAGGGCTACACCTTC
CASSPNREGYTF
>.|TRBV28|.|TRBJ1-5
TGTGCCAGCAGTTCAAGACAGGATAGCAATCAGCCCCAGCATTTT
CASSSRQDSNQPQHF
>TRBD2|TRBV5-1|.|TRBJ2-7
TGCGCCAGCAGCACTGGGACTAGCGGGGGCTACGAGCAGTACTTC
CASSTGTSGGYEQYF
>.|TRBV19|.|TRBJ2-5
TGTGCCAGTGCGGTTTTCGGGGGTAAGATCCAAGAGACCCAGTACTTC
CASAVFGGKIQETQYF
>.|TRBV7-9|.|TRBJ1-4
TGTGCCAGCAGCCAAGGGGGACCTCTAGAACTGTTTTTT
CASSQGGPLELFF
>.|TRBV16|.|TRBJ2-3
TGTGCCAGCAGCCAAAGGGGTGGCTACACAGATACGCAGTATTTT
CASSQRGGYTDTQYF
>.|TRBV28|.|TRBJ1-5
TGTGCCAGCAGTCATAGCAATCAGCCCCAGCATTTT
CASSHSNQPQHF
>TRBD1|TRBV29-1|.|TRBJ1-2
TGCAGCGTTGAAGGGACAGGGTCTATCTATGGCTACACCTTC
CSVEGTGSIYGYTF
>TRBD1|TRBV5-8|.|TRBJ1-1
TGTGCCAGCAGCCCGGACAGGGCGGGGGTGAACACTGAAGCTTTCTTT
CASSPDRAGVNTEAFF
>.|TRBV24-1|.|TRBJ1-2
TGTGCCACCAGTTACACGGATTACAGCGGCTACACCTTC
CATSYTDYSGYTF
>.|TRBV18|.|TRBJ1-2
TGTGCCAGCTCACCTAGACCCCCTAGTGATACTAACTATGGCTACACCTTC
CASSPRPPSDTNYGYTF
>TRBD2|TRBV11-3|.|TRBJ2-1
TGTGCCAGCAGCCCGGGACTAGCGGGGGGTCTGCGGCCCCAATACAATGAGCAGTTCTTC
CASSPGLAGGLRPQYNEQFF
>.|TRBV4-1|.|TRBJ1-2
TGCGCCAGCAGCCAGGGGGCTGGCTATGGCTACACCTTC
CASSQGAGYGYTF